Listed below are T cell receptor beta chains from one sample, sequenced in a study of blood T cells in healthy people across ages. TCRdb recomputed calls from the 5' RACE reads with MiXCR, one row per CDR3 protein. Of 1,500,000 or so distinct CDR3 sequences listed, 59% were seen once; the top ten hold 5.5% to 8%. Material: blood. The receptors stem from a man aged 18 to 29 in good health. CDR3s include the opening cysteine and the closing phenylalanine or tryptophan. Each record gives: V gene, clone size, J gene, CDR3 protein. Clone size is shown for a subset of rows, as once, few, many or a class of expanded clone.

>TRBV11-2|few|TRBJ2-5
CASSTDLLETQYF
>TRBV27|NA|TRBJ2-6
CASRPGAQISGANVLTF
>TRBV6-6|NA|TRBJ2-1
CANSYGGGRNSGTYNEQFF
>TRBV4-1|few|TRBJ2-1
CASSQIQGGEQFF
>TRBV15|NA|NA
CATSRDIRAGETQYF
>TRBV14|NA|TRBJ1-2
CASSQSVQQPRGGYGYTF
>TRBV14|NA|TRBJ1-2
CASSPGPPSSRYGYTF
>TRBV4-3|NA|TRBJ1-6
CASSQARDSPLHF
>TRBV29-1|NA|TRBJ2-3
CSVEFGSGQPYEQYF
>TRBV28|NA|TRBJ1-6
CASSPTGVRSSPLHF
>TRBV29-1|NA|TRBJ1-2
CSVSLGQLIYTF
>TRBV12-3/TRBV12-4|NA|TRBJ2-7
CASSSIGTGVYEQYF
>TRBV10-2|few|TRBJ2-7
CASSEGRDRPYEQYF
>TRBV9|NA|TRBJ2-5
CASSVVTLETQYF
>TRBV6-6|NA|TRBJ2-1
CASNLAGGGDNEQFF
>TRBV27|few|TRBJ2-3
CASSSLQSGGVRTDTQYF
>TRBV29-1|few|TRBJ1-2
CSVEVLQHPNQYYGYTF
>TRBV15|NA|NA
CATAPPRAPYEQYF
>TRBV6-1|NA|TRBJ2-7
CASTSPPDSYEQYF
>TRBV29-1|NA|NA
CSVGRVHEQYF
>TRBV19|NA|TRBJ2-5
CASTVGRNGEETQYF
>TRBV11-1|NA|TRBJ1-6
CASSLSLIGGNNSPLHF
>TRBV12-3/TRBV12-4|few|TRBJ2-1
CASSLGALNEQFF
>TRBV5-1|NA|TRBJ2-7
CASSSTSYPYEQYF
>TRBV29-1|NA|TRBJ2-7
CSVHLLGEQYF
>TRBV4-1|NA|TRBJ1-1
CASSQDGVGGDTEAFF
>TRBV6-5|NA|TRBJ1-1
CASVKGRGGSGTEAFF